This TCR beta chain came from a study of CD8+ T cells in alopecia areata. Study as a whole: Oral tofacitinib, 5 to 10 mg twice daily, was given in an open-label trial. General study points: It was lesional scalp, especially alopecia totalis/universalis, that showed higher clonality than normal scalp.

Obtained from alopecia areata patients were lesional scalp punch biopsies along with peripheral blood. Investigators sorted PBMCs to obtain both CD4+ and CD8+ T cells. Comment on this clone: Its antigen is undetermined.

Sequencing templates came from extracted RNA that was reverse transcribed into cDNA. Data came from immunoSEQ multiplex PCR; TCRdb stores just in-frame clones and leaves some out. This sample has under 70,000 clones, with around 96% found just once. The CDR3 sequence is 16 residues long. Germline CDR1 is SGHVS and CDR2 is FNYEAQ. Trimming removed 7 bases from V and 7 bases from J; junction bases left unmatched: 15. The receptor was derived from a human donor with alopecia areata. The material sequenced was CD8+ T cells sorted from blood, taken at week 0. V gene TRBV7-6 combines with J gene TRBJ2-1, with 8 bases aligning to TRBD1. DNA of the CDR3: TGTGCCAGCACCCTTTTGGCGGGACAGGAGATTAATGAGCAGTTCTTC. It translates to CASTLLAGQEINEQFF. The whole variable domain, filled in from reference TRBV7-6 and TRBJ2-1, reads GAGVSQSPRYKVTKRGQDVALRCDPISGHVSLYWYRQALGQGPEFLTYFNYEAQQDKSGLPNDRFSAERPEGSISTLTIQRTEQRDSAMYRCASTLLAGQEINEQFFGPGTRLTVL.